This T cell receptor beta chain is drawn from a study of T cells after yellow fever vaccination. Each CDR3 protein gets one entry after TCRdb re-called the 5' RACE reads with MiXCR. This table holds roughly 300,000 distinct CDR3 sequences, roughly 8% found once. Germline V gene data show CDR1 as SEHNR and CDR2 as FQNEAQ (reference sequence). The CDR3 spans 15 residues. Deletions cut 4 bases from V and 3 bases from J, with 12 bases between. This TCR was sampled from a man aged 18 to 30 who received the YFV17D yellow fever vaccine. The rearrangement joins TRBV7-9 to TRBJ1-4, with D possibly being TRBD1 (6 bases). The sample here was PBMCs, taken 45 days after the first yellow fever vaccination. The CDR3 protein is CASSSPTGANEKLFF. For the CDR3, the DNA is TGTGCCAGCAGCTCCCCGACAGGAGCTAATGAAAAACTGTTTTTT.